This T cell receptor beta chain was recorded in a study of PD-L1 blockade in urothelial cancer. About the study: Atezolizumab, begun by patients in about 2014, was given at 1,200 mg intravenously every 3 weeks. Bladder-origin urothelial cancer in males covered about 90% of the roughly 30 patients. Blood underwent analysis 3 weeks (second dose) and 6 weeks after treatment began.

The sample's time point: pretreatment peripheral blood. The protocol was immunoSEQ multiplex PCR, while the TCRdb copy is restricted to in-frame clones and leaves out a portion. The sample records 86,000 or so clones, approximately 81% being singletons. Germline V lookup: CDR1 LNHDA, CDR2 SQIVND (reference sequence). The CDR3 loop spans 12 amino acids. This sequence joins TRBV19 and TRBJ2-3; 7 bases agree with TRBD2. The source material was PBMCs, sampled around atezolizumab (anti-PD-L1) treatment. This clonotype was sampled from a man aged 60 to 69 with urothelial cancer. For the CDR3, the DNA is TGTGCGTCGCGGGACTACACAGATACGCAGTATTTT. The encoded protein is CASRDYTDTQYF.